A selection of T cell receptor beta chains follows, all from one sample in a study of T cell responses to AZD1222 COVID-19 vaccine. The assay was immunoSEQ multiplex PCR, and TCRdb's table has in-frame clones only and misses some. The data show approximately 100,000 clones, about 87% seen once. This material consisted of peripheral blood, taken 28 days after the second AZD1222 dose. The receptor set was obtained from an adult who received the AZD1222 COVID-19 vaccine. The CDR3 runs from the conserved cysteine through the conserved F or W. The order of the fields is V gene, J gene, clone size, D gene, CDR3 protein, CDR3 DNA. D genes are given only for firm matches. Clone size is given for some rows only: seen once, a few or many times, or a class if the clone is expanded.

>TRBV28|TRBJ2-1|NA|NA
CASSPTSSLKTSYNEQFF
TGTGCCAGCAGTCCGACATCGTCTTTAAAGACTAGCTACAATGAGCAGTTCTTC
>TRBV19|TRBJ1-6|NA|TRBD1
CASSIPTDRDYNSPLHF
TGTGCCAGTAGTATCCCCACCGACAGGGACTATAATTCACCCCTCCACTTT
>TRBV27|TRBJ2-2|NA|TRBD2
CASSIHGAGEVGELFF
TGTGCCAGCAGTATCCACGGGGCGGGAGAAGTCGGGGAGCTGTTTTTT
>TRBV18|TRBJ1-1|once|NA
CASSPTGGWNTEAFF
TGTGCCAGCTCACCCACGGGGGGCTGGAACACTGAAGCTTTCTTT
>TRBV20-1|TRBJ1-6|NA|NA
CSASNGSPLHF
TGCAGTGCTAGTAATGGGTCACCCCTCCACTTT
>TRBV4-3|TRBJ2-2|NA|TRBD2
CASSQDPLAGGRTGELFF
TGCGCCAGCAGCCAAGATCCCCTAGCGGGAGGTCGTACCGGGGAGCTGTTCTTT
>TRBV3-1/TRBV3-2|TRBJ1-5|NA|NA
CASSQVGGSNQPQHF
TGTGCCAGCAGCCAAGTAGGGGGAAGCAATCAGCCCCAGCATTTT
>TRBV5-1|TRBJ2-7|NA|TRBD2
CASSLETSGPYEQYF
TGCGCCAGCAGCCTTGAGACTAGCGGTCCCTACGAGCAGTACTTC
>TRBV7-9|TRBJ1-4|few|TRBD1
CASSSPGQGAWKLFF
TGTGCCAGCAGCTCTCCGGGACAGGGGGCATGGAAACTGTTTTTT
>TRBV30|TRBJ1-2|NA|NA
CAWRPGYTF
TGTGCCTGGAGACCTGGCTACACCTTC
>TRBV28|TRBJ2-7|NA|TRBD1
CASTLPGQGNEQYF
TGTGCCAGCACCCTCCCGGGACAGGGAAACGAGCAGTACTTC
>TRBV5-6|TRBJ1-5|NA|TRBD1
CASSVQGRLNQPQHF
TGTGCCAGCAGCGTACAGGGGAGGCTCAATCAGCCCCAGCATTTT
>TRBV5-5|TRBJ2-1|NA|NA
CASSPARGEQFF
TGTGCCAGCAGCCCAGCAAGGGGTGAGCAGTTCTTC
>TRBV12-5|TRBJ1-1|NA|TRBD1
CATQGQMNTEAFF
TGTGCTACCCAGGGACAGATGAACACTGAAGCTTTCTTT
>TRBV4-2|TRBJ1-1|NA|NA
CASSQDTGRVNTEAFF
TGTGCCAGCAGCCAAGATACAGGCAGGGTTAACACTGAAGCTTTCTTT
>TRBV7-3|TRBJ2-1|once|TRBD2
CASSLGLADGNEQFF
TGTGCCAGCAGCTTGGGACTAGCGGACGGGAATGAGCAGTTCTTC
>TRBV2|TRBJ1-1|NA|NA
CASSGSTLNTEAFF
TGTGCCAGCAGTGGTTCGACACTGAACACTGAAGCTTTCTTT
>TRBV5-1|TRBJ1-1|few|NA
CASSLAGGMNTEAFF
TGCGCCAGCAGCTTGGCCGGGGGGATGAACACTGAAGCTTTCTTT
>TRBV11-3|TRBJ1-4|NA|TRBD1
CASSFRQGGKLFF
TGTGCCAGCAGCTTTCGACAGGGCGGAAAACTGTTTTTT
>TRBV5-6|TRBJ1-1|NA|NA
CASSLGRTEAFF
TGTGCCAGCAGCTTAGGACGGACTGAAGCTTTCTTT
>TRBV9|TRBJ2-2|NA|NA
CASSVGGSLNTGELFF
TGTGCCAGCAGCGTAGGGGGTAGCCTGAACACCGGGGAGCTGTTTTTT
>TRBV10-3|TRBJ2-1|NA|TRBD2
CAIGGTSGGDNEQFF
TGTGCCATCGGAGGGACTAGCGGGGGGGACAATGAGCAGTTCTTC
>TRBV15|TRBJ1-3|few|TRBD1
CATSTGTDGDTIYF
TGTGCCACCAGCACGGGGACAGACGGAGACACCATATATTTT
>TRBV19|TRBJ1-3|NA|NA
CASRPQRQPGNTIYF
TGTGCCAGTAGACCCCAGCGTCAACCTGGAAACACCATATATTTT
>TRBV11-2|TRBJ2-3|NA|NA
CASKLTGTDTQYF
TGTGCCAGCAAATTGACCGGCACAGATACGCAGTATTTT
>TRBV19|TRBJ2-2|NA|NA
CASNLGRTGELFF
TGTGCCAGTAATCTTGGGCGGACCGGGGAGCTGTTTTTT
>TRBV2|TRBJ2-5|NA|TRBD2
CASSEALGLAGSKETQYF
TGTGCCAGCAGTGAAGCGCTGGGACTAGCGGGGAGCAAAGAGACCCAGTACTTC
>TRBV5-6|TRBJ1-2|few|NA
CASSTARGGGYTF
TGTGCCAGCAGCACCGCGAGGGGTGGTGGCTACACCTTC
>TRBV7-9|TRBJ2-5|NA|NA
CASSLMASMGGETQYF
TGTGCCAGCAGCTTAATGGCTAGTATGGGGGGAGAGACCCAGTACTTC
>TRBV25-1|TRBJ2-4|NA|NA
CASSEPGARENIQYF
TGTGCCAGCAGTGAACCGGGAGCTCGAGAAAACATTCAGTACTTC